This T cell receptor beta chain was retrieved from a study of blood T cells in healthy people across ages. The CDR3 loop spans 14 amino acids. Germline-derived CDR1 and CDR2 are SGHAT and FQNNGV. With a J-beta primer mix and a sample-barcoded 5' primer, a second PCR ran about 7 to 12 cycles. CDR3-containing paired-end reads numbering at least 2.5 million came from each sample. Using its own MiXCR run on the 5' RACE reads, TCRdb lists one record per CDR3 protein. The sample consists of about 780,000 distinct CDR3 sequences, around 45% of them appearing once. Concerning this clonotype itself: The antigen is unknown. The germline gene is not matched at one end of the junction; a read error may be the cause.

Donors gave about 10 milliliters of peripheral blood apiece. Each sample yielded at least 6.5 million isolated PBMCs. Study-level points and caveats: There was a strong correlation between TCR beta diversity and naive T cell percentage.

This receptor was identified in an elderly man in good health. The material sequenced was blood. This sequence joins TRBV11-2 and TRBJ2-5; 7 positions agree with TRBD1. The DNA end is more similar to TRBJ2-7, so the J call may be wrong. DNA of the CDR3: TGTGCCAGCAACTTAGGGGGCCTTCTTATCGAGCAGTACTTC. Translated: CASNLGGLLIEQYF.